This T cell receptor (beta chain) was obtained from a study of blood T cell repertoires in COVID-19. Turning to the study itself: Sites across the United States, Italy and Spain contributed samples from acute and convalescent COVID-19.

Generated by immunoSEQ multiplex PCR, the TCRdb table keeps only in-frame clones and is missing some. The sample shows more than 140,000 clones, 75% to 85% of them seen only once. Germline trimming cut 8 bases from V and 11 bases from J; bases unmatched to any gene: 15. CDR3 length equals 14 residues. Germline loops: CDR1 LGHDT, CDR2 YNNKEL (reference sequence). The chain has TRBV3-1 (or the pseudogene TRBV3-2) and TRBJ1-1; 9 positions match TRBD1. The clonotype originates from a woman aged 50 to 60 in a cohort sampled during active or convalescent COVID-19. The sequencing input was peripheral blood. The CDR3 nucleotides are TGTGCCAGCTGCAAGGGAGAGGGACAGGGAAAGGCTTTCTTT. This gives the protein CASCKGEGQGKAFF.